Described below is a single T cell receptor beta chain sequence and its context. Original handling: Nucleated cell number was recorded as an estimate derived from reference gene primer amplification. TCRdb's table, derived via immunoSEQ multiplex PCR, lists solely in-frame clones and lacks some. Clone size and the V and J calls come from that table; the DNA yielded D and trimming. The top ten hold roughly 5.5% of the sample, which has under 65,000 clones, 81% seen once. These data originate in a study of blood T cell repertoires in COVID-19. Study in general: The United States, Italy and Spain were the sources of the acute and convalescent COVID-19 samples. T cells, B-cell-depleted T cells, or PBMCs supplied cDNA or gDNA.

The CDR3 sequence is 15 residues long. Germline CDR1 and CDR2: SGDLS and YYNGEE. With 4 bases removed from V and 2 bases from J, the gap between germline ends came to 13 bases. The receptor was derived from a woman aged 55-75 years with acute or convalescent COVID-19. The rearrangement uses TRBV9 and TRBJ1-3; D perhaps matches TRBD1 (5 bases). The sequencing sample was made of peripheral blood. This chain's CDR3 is CASSTQGLAGNTIYF. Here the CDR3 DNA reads TGTGCCAGCAGCACCCAGGGACTCGCTGGAAACACCATATATTTT. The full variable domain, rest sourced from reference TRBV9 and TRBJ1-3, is DSGVTQTPKHLITATGQRVTLRCSPRSGDLSVYWYQQSLDQGLQFLIQYYNGEERAKGNILERFSAQQFPDLHSELNLSSLELGDSALYFCASSTQGLAGNTIYFGEGSWLTVV.